The 29 T cell receptor beta chains reported below all come from one sample, sequenced in a study of shared clonotypes between healthy human individuals (dated by TCRdb to about 2020). Libraries were constructed by the immunoSEQ multiplex PCR assay. TCRdb limited this immuneACCESS table to in-frame rearrangements with V and J called. A share of clones is missing; checked studies link under half to unresolved V genes, and the rest is unexplained. The sample table records over 2,000,000 clones; 90% to 95% of these occur just once. Together, the top ten hold more than 1.5% of the sample. For the CD8 naive samples, CD45RO-negative cells were positively selected for CCR7, yielding a CD45RA+CCR7+ population from which TemRA cells were excluded. Sequences were obtained from naive CD8+ T cells from PBMCs. The sample's cell subset or site label, decoded: CD45RA+CCR7+. These receptors were obtained from a man younger than 30 in good health. Some clones in this sample may be carry-over from other donors' samples.

This clone was counted a few times. Other DNA variants within this sample encode the same CDR3. The chain has TRBV29-1 and TRBJ2-7, with D possibly being TRBD1 (5 bases). Germline lookup yields CDR1 SQVTM and CDR2 ANQGSEA. This CDR3 is built from 11 residues. V was pared by 3 bases and J by 3 bases, with 6 bases between. In DNA form, the CDR3 reads TGCAGCGTTGATCAGGGCTACGAGCAGTACTTC. This translates into CSVDQGYEQYF.

J is TRBJ2-7 and V is TRBV11-2; 10 nucleotides align to TRBD2. This CDR3 has 15 residues. V shed 3 bases, J shed 1 base, and the junction held 3 bases outside the gene matches. Germline V gene data show CDR1 as SGHAT and CDR2 as FQNNGV. The DNA of the CDR3 is TGTGCCAGCAGCTTCTTACTAGCGGGATCCTACGAGCAGTACTTC. Translated: CASSFLLAGSYEQYF. Full variable domain (remainder filled in from reference TRBV11-2 and TRBJ2-7): EAGVAQSPRYKIIEKRQSVAFWCNPISGHATLYWYQQILGQGPKLLIQFQNNGVVDDSQLPKDRFSAERLKGVDSTLKIQPAKLEDSAVYLCASSFLLAGSYEQYFGPGTRLTVT.

Regarding this clone: Other DNA sequences in this specimen translate into the identical CDR3. This sequence joins TRBV4-1 and TRBJ2-2; D gene unclear. This CDR3 comprises 13 residues. V was trimmed by 1 base and J by 5 bases, leaving 5 bases between them. In germline, CDR1 is MGHRA, CDR2 YSYEKL. CDR3 loop: CASSQVRTGELFF. The CDR3 coding sequence is TGCGCCAGCAGCCAAGTTAGGACCGGGGAGCTGTTTTTT.

The sample holds one count of this clone. V and J are TRBV6-6 and TRBJ1-1; TRBD1 might be the D (6 bases). V lost 0 bases and J 4 bases, leaving 12 bases between the germline ends. This CDR3 is built from 15 residues. The germline CDR1 and CDR2 sequences are MNHNY and SVGAGI (reference sequence). In nucleotides, the CDR3 is TGTGCCAGCAGTTACTCCCCTTACAGGGCCACTGAAGCTTTCTTT. The encoded protein is CASSYSPYRATEAFF.

The chain couples TRBV5-1 to TRBJ1-2; D remains ambiguous. The CDR3 is 14 residues long. Between the trimmed V and J ends, which lost 0 bases and 6 bases, there was a span of 12 bases. Germline assignment: CDR1 SGHRS and CDR2 YFSETQ. CDR3 protein: CASSLGGRVDGYTF. The CDR3 DNA sequence: TGCGCCAGCAGCTTGGGTGGGAGAGTCGATGGCTACACCTTC. The variable domain in full, with the rest retrieved from reference TRBV5-1 and TRBJ1-2, is KAGVTQTPRYLIKTRGQQVTLSCSPISGHRSVSWYQQTPGQGLQFLFEYFSETQRNKGNFPGRFSGRQFSNSRSEMNVSTLELGDSALYLCASSLGGRVDGYTFGSGTRLTVV.

The chain couples TRBV4-1 to TRBJ2-3; the D is unclear. The CDR3 runs 15 residues. Germline CDR1 and CDR2: MGHRA and YSYEKL. V lost 1 base, J lost 0 bases, and 8 bases lay in between. DNA for the CDR3: TGCGCCAGCAGCCAAGTCACGGCTAGCACAGATACGCAGTATTTT. It translates to CASSQVTASTDTQYF.

J is TRBJ2-2 and V is TRBV28; the match to TRBD2 covers 11 bases. CDR1 is MDHEN, CDR2 SYDVKM, per germline. V lost 7 bases, J lost 2 bases, and 9 bases stayed unmatched. The CDR3 contains 17 residues. The CDR3 is CASNSLRLAGNTGELFF. The CDR3 nucleotides read TGTGCCAGCAATTCGTTACGACTAGCGGGAAACACCGGGGAGCTGTTTTTT.

This chain joins TRBV27 and TRBJ2-3; 8 nucleotides agree with TRBD1. J lost 6 bases, V lost 2 bases, and 13 bases had no gene match. The CDR3 sequence is 17 residues long. Germline V gene lookup returns CDR1 MNHEY and CDR2 SMNVEV (reference sequence). The CDR3 DNA reads as TGTGCCAGCAGTTTAGGGACCCGGGACAGGTCCGAGGATACGCAGTATTTT. It codes for CASSLGTRDRSEDTQYF.

Concerning this clone itself: This specimen includes other DNA sequences encoding the same CDR3. The gene calls are TRBV28 and TRBJ2-2, with 7 nucleotides matching TRBD2. The V gene's germline CDR1 is MDHEN and CDR2 SYDVKM. The CDR3 totals 14 residues. V was clipped by 3 bases and J by 4 bases; unmatched bases: 2. The CDR3 spells CASSFSGGTGELFF. Written as DNA, the CDR3 is TGTGCCAGCAGTTTTTCGGGGGGCACCGGGGAGCTGTTTTTT.

The chain employs TRBV6-1 and TRBJ2-1; 14 bases fit TRBD2. The CDR3 covers 15 residues. The trim removed 3 bases at V and 10 bases at J, leaving 5 bases unmatched. The germline CDR1 and CDR2 sequences are MNHNS and SASEGT. The CDR3 nucleotides read TGTGCCAGCAGTGACGGACTAGCGGGAGGAGTGGAGCAGTTCTTC. Amino acid sequence: CASSDGLAGGVEQFF.

The genes are TRBV5-6 and TRBJ2-1, with TRBD2 matching over 10 bases. CDR3 size: 16 residues. Germline V gives CDR1 SGHDT, CDR2 YYEEEE. V lost 0 bases to trimming and J lost 4 bases; unmatched junction nucleotides: 4. Here the CDR3 DNA reads TGTGCCAGCAGCTTGGCCGGGACTAGCGCATACAATGAGCAGTTCTTC. Its translation is CASSLAGTSAYNEQFF.

The chain couples TRBV7-8 to TRBJ1-1; no firm D call. Trimming removed 3 bases from V and 8 bases from J, with 16 bases in between. Germline V lookup: CDR1 SGHVS, CDR2 FQNEAQ. The CDR3 sequence is 14 residues long. CDR3 sequence (DNA): TGTGCCAGCAGCTTGACCCTTGCGAGGGAGGAAGCTTTCTTT. Translating gives CASSLTLAREEAFF.

This chain links TRBV27 with TRBJ2-7, with TRBD1 matching 9 bases. Trimming took 7 bases from V and 3 from J; bases not matched to a gene: 7. This CDR3 region has 14 residues. CDR1 MNHEY and CDR2 SMNVEV come from the germline V gene (reference sequence). The CDR3 region has the DNA TGTGCCAGCAATCCACAGGGGGCCCTCTACGAGCAGTACTTC. Residues: CASNPQGALYEQYF.

This rearrangement joins TRBV10-3 to TRBJ2-5, with TRBD1 matching over 7 bases. The germline gives CDR1 ENHRY, CDR2 SYGVKD. This CDR3 has 16 amino acids. The J segment lost 5 bases and the V segment lost 4 bases, leaving 13 bases of the junction unmatched. The CDR3 loop is CAISVRETGSWETQYF. The CDR3 DNA reads as TGTGCCATCAGTGTGAGAGAGACAGGGAGTTGGGAGACCCAGTACTTC.

The chain combines TRBV14 with TRBJ2-7, with D maybe TRBD2 (6 bases). This CDR3 spans 14 amino acids. V lost 4 bases and J 3 bases, leaving 13 bases between the germline ends. CDR1 SGHDN and CDR2 FVKESK come from the germline V gene. As DNA, the CDR3 is TGTGCCAGCAGCCGCCCCGGGAGAAGCTACGAGCAGTACTTC. It translates to CASSRPGRSYEQYF.

The rearrangement joins TRBV27 to TRBJ2-7, with 7 positions matching TRBD1. CDR3 size: 15 residues. Germline V gene sequence: CDR1 MNHEY, CDR2 SMNVEV (reference sequence). V was pared by 6 bases and J by 0 bases, with 8 bases of the junction left unmatched. CDR3 sequence: CASSRTGASSYEQYF. The DNA for the CDR3 is TGTGCCAGCAGCAGAACAGGGGCAAGCTCCTACGAGCAGTACTTC.

CDR3 in DNA: TGCGCCAGCAGGCAAGGATCCCGGGCCTACGAGCAGTACTTC. Translating gives CASRQGSRAYEQYF. The V and J genes are TRBV5-1 and TRBJ2-7; D gene unclear. The CDR3 has 14 amino acids. Trimming shortened V by 5 bases and J by 2 bases, and 14 bases separated the two germline ends. Germline V gene lookup returns CDR1 SGHRS and CDR2 YFSETQ.

Regarding this clone: Different DNA sequences within this sample yield the same CDR3. This chain's CDR3 is CASSYSRGVNTEAFF. The CDR3 DNA reads as TGTGCCAGCAGTTACTCGAGGGGGGTAAACACTGAAGCTTTCTTT. The V call is TRBV6-5, the J call TRBJ1-1; weak D call: TRBD1 (6 bases). Trimming took off 0 bases at V and 2 bases at J, with 10 bases between the two ends. This CDR3 has 15 residues. Germline assignment: CDR1 MNHEY and CDR2 SVGAGI.

This clone was recorded only once. The V call is TRBV7-9, the J call TRBJ2-6; 8 bases align to TRBD1. CDR1 is SEHNR, CDR2 FQNEAQ, per germline (reference sequence). V was clipped by 8 bases and J by 2 bases; unmatched bases: 8. The CDR3 totals 16 residues. In nucleotides, the CDR3 is TGTGCCAGCCCGAGGGCAGGGGGCCCTGGGGCCAACGTCCTGACTTTC. This codes for CASPRAGGPGANVLTF.

Only one count was recorded for this clone. The chain joins TRBV15 to TRBJ2-7; D is unresolved. V was clipped by 3 bases and J by 2 bases, with 14 bases between them. The CDR3 totals 15 residues. Germline lookup yields CDR1 LNHNV and CDR2 YYDKDF (reference sequence). In DNA form, the CDR3 reads TGTGCCACCAGCAGCCGTGGACGCCCCGCCTACGAGCAGTACTTC. Translated, it gives CATSSRGRPAYEQYF.

This chain uses TRBV19 with TRBJ1-5, with D possibly TRBD1 on 6 matching bases. Trimming shortened V by 1 base and J by 6 bases, and 13 bases separated the two germline ends. The CDR3 spans 15 residues. CDR1 is LNHDA, CDR2 SQIVND, per germline (reference sequence). CDR3 sequence (DNA): TGTGCCAGTAGTATAGTTCCGGGGGCAAGTCAGCCCCAGCATTTT. Its protein product is CASSIVPGASQPQHF. The full variable domain, its missing parts supplied by reference TRBV19 and TRBJ1-5, is DGGITQSPKYLFRKEGQNVTLSCEQNLNHDAMYWYRQDPGQGLRLIYYSQIVNDFQKGDIAEGYSVSREKKESFPLTVTSAQKNPTAFYLCASSIVPGASQPQHFGDGTRLSIL.

The V and J genes are TRBV27 and TRBJ2-5, with 12 bases that match TRBD1. J was trimmed by 9 bases and V by 2 bases; bases with no gene match: 7. The CDR3 contains 15 residues. The germline CDR1 and CDR2 sequences are MNHEY and SMNVEV (reference sequence). The CDR3 DNA reads as TGTGCCAGCAGTTTAGCGGGACAGGGGGCGAGGTCCCAGTACTTC. This translates into CASSLAGQGARSQYF.

The chain has TRBV4-3 and TRBJ2-5, with 13 bases identical to TRBD2. The CDR3 length is 18 residues. Germline CDR1 is LGHNA and CDR2 is YSLEER. V trimming: 1 base; J trimming: 7 bases; junction bases outside the gene matches: 12. In DNA, the CDR3 is TGCGCCAGCAGCCAAGTCCGTAAGGGACTAGCGGGATACGGGACCCAGTACTTC. Translating it yields CASSQVRKGLAGYGTQYF.

CDR3 sequence reads: CASGGSVTYTDTQYF. In DNA form, the CDR3 reads TGTGCCAGCGGTGGATCGGTAACTTACACAGATACGCAGTATTTT. The chain carries TRBV28 and TRBJ2-3; D is uncertain. V lost 8 bases, J lost 2 bases, and 17 bases lay in between. The CDR3 has 15 amino acids. CDR1 and CDR2 (germline): MDHEN, SYDVKM. Full variable domain (outside the CDR3, taken from reference TRBV28 and TRBJ2-3): DVKVTQSSRYLVKRTGEKVFLECVQDMDHENMFWYRQDPGLGLRLIYFSYDVKMKEKGDIPEGYSVSREKKERFSLILESASTNQTSMYLCASGGSVTYTDTQYFGPGTRLTVL.

The genes are TRBV27 and TRBJ1-5; D is unresolved. V was shortened by 6 bases and J by 3 bases, with 15 bases between the two germline ends. This CDR3 contains 15 residues. The germline V gene encodes CDR1 MNHEY and CDR2 SMNVEV (reference sequence). The CDR3 reads CASSPLHLSNQPQHF. The DNA of the CDR3 is TGTGCCAGCAGCCCCTTACACCTTTCCAATCAGCCCCAGCATTTT.

The rearrangement uses TRBV11-2 and TRBJ2-1, with a tentative D call TRBD1 (5 bases). CDR3 length: 17 residues. Germline V CDR1 and CDR2: SGHAT, FQNNGV. The germline V and J ends were trimmed by 2 bases and 9 bases, with 23 bases remaining between them. CDR3 bases: TGTGCCAGCAGCTTAATGGGGCCTAGGGCCGGCGCTCCTGAGCAGTTCTTC. It yields the protein CASSLMGPRAGAPEQFF.

This chain connects TRBV6-5 to TRBJ1-2, with D unclear. Germline V CDR1 and CDR2: MNHEY, SVGAGI. The CDR3 runs 14 residues. The V and J ends lost 2 bases and 8 bases respectively, with 15 bases between them. The CDR3 DNA reads as TGTGCCAGCAGTTACGAGTCCGCGGTCTCCGGCTACACCTTC. Its translation: CASSYESAVSGYTF.

The chain combines TRBV19 with TRBJ2-7; unclear D gene. V was shortened by 4 bases and J by 3 bases, with 10 bases between the two germline ends. The germline V gene has CDR1 LNHDA and CDR2 SQIVND (reference sequence). This CDR3 has 13 amino acids. DNA for the CDR3: TGTGCCAGTAGTACCCGGCGGTACTACGAGCAGTACTTC. This translates into CASSTRRYYEQYF.

This sequence joins TRBV11-2 and TRBJ1-3; D unclear. The CDR3 covers 14 residues. Trimming cost V 10 bases and J 0 bases, with 13 bases left between them. The germline V gene encodes CDR1 SGHAT and CDR2 FQNNGV. The CDR3 sequence: CATQRLSSGNTIYF. In DNA form, the CDR3 reads TGTGCCACCCAGAGGTTGTCCTCTGGAAACACCATATATTTT.